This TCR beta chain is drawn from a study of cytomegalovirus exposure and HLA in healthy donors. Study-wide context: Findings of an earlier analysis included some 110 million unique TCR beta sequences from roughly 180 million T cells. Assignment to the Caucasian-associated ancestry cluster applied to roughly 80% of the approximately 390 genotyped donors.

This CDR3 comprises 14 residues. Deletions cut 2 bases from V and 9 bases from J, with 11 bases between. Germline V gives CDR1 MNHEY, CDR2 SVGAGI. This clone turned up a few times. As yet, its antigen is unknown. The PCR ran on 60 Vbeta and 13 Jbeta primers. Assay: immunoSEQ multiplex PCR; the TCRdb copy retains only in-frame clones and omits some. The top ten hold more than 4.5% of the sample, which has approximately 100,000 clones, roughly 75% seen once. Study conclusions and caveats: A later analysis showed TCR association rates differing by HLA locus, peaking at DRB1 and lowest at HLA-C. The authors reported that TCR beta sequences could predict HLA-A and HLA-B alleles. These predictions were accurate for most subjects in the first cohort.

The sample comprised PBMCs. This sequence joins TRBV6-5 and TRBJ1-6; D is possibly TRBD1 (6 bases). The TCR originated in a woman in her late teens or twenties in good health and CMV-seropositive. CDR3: CASSYGGTSSPLHF. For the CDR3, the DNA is TGTGCCAGCAGTTACGGGGGCACGAGTTCACCCCTCCACTTT.